Reported below is one T cell receptor (beta chain). Its antigen is not known. This entry comes from a study of beta chain features in type 1 diabetes. Whole-study findings and limits: Patients' naive, central memory and Treg TCRB repertoires seemed closer to one another than those of healthy donors.

This CDR3 has 15 amino acids. The J segment lost 3 bases and the V segment lost 1 base, leaving 5 bases of the junction unmatched. CDR1 is SGHDT and CDR2 is YYEEEE in the germline V gene. Sequenced material consisted of expressed TCRB transcripts (all of the isolated RNA was reverse transcribed). Sequencing was performed with immunoSEQ multiplex PCR; in TCRdb, only in-frame clones are kept and a portion is missing. The table has 150,000 to 190,000 clones, roughly 11% seen once. The chain couples TRBV5-6 to TRBJ1-2, with 8 bases that match TRBD1. This clonotype originated in a man younger than 35 in good health. Sequenced sample: central memory CD4+ T cells from blood. In DNA form, the CDR3 reads TGTGCCAGCAGCTTGAAGGACAGGGTGTACTATGGCTACACCTTC. It codes for CASSLKDRVYYGYTF.